A single sample is the source of the 21 T cell receptor beta chains below, sequenced in a study of CD8 T cells in Susac syndrome. An input of about 0.5 to 1 ug of RNA was subjected to reverse transcription using random hexamers. TCRdb re-called the immunoSEQ multiplex PCR reads through MiXCR, storing one row per CDR3 protein. The table includes approximately 190,000 distinct CDR3 sequences, over 85% detected once. The sample consisted of CD4+ T cells from PBMCs. The receptors were gathered from a human donor in good health.

The V and J genes are TRBV7-8 and TRBJ1-5; D may be TRBD1 (6 bases). This CDR3 is built from 17 residues. V was trimmed by 2 bases and J by 9 bases, leaving 23 bases between them. Germline CDR1 reads SGHVS; CDR2 reads FQNEAQ. The CDR3 sequence: CASSLIPLTGTSLPQHF. The CDR3 region has the DNA TGTGCCAGCAGCTTAATCCCCTTAACAGGGACAAGTCTGCCCCAGCATTTT. The full variable domain, in which reference TRBV7-8 and TRBJ1-5 provide the parts outside the CDR3, is GAGVSQSPRYKVAKRGQDVALRCDPISGHVSLFWYQQALGQGPEFLTYFQNEAQLDKSGLPSDRFFAERPEGSVSTLKIQRTQQEDSAVYLCASSLIPLTGTSLPQHFGDGTRLSIL.

The V gene is TRBV13, the J gene TRBJ2-7; 13 bases match TRBD2. This CDR3 has 15 residues. V gave up 5 bases and J gave up 6 bases; unmatched junction bases: 7. Germline-derived CDR1 and CDR2 are PRHDT and FYEKMQ (reference sequence). CDR3: CASSPPGLAGREQYF. Written as DNA, the CDR3 is TGTGCCAGCAGCCCACCGGGACTAGCGGGGCGCGAGCAGTACTTC.

This clonotype was observed once. The chain is built from TRBV30 and TRBJ2-3, with D unclear. Germline CDR1 is GTSNPN and CDR2 is SVGIG (reference sequence). The CDR3 is 13 residues long. The V and J ends lost 0 bases and 8 bases respectively, with 12 bases between them. Here the CDR3 reads CAWSVDRAATQYF. The DNA for the CDR3 is TGTGCCTGGAGTGTGGACCGGGCGGCTACGCAGTATTTT.

J is TRBJ1-2 and V is TRBV5-4; D is unclear. Deletions cut 4 bases from V and 6 bases from J, with 10 bases between. Germline V CDR1 and CDR2: SGHNT, YYREEE (reference sequence). The CDR3 extends over 12 amino acids. For the CDR3, the DNA is TGTGCCAGCAGCACCGACGTCCATGGCTACACCTTC. Amino acid sequence: CASSTDVHGYTF.

The chain links TRBV12-3 or TRBV12-4 to TRBJ2-7, with D possibly TRBD1 on 10 matching bases. V was trimmed by 5 bases and J by 5 bases, leaving 19 bases between them. The CDR3 consists of 15 residues. CDR3 bases: TGTGCCAGCAGTCGGACAGGGGGACTAGCAAACGAGCAGTACTTC. It is translated as CASSRTGGLANEQYF.

The chain links TRBV5-1 to TRBJ2-1; D perhaps matches TRBD2 (5 bases). Germline CDR1 SGHRS, CDR2 YFSETQ. This CDR3 comprises 15 residues. Trimming removed 4 bases at V and 2 bases at J, with 13 bases between. This CDR3 is CASSPSGTTYNEQFF. CDR3 coding DNA: TGCGCCAGCAGCCCGAGCGGCACTACCTACAATGAGCAGTTCTTC.

This chain uses TRBV4-2 with TRBJ1-5; D not certain. Trimming took off 0 bases at V and 0 bases at J, with 6 bases between the two ends. CDR1 is LGHNA and CDR2 is YNFKEQ in the germline V gene. This CDR3 is built from 15 residues. The CDR3 bases are TGTGCCAGCAGCCAAGAAGCTCATAGCAATCAGCCCCAGCATTTT. Its protein is CASSQEAHSNQPQHF.

CDR3 residues: CSVVGLETQYF. The CDR3 DNA reads TGCAGCGTTGTAGGGTTGGAGACCCAGTACTTC. The chain carries TRBV29-1 and TRBJ2-5; D not resolved. CDR3 length: 11 residues. Germline lookup yields CDR1 SQVTM and CDR2 ANQGSEA. The V and J ends lost 4 bases and 5 bases respectively, with 8 bases between them.

The chain joins TRBV7-9 to TRBJ1-1; D is ambiguous. The germline V and J ends were trimmed by 0 bases and 0 bases, with 8 bases remaining between them. Germline V gene lookup returns CDR1 SEHNR and CDR2 FQNEAQ (reference sequence). The CDR3 totals 15 residues. CDR3 nucleotide sequence: TGTGCCAGCAGCTTAGCCGGGAGATTGAACACTGAAGCTTTCTTT. Protein sequence: CASSLAGRLNTEAFF. The full variable domain, completed using reference TRBV7-9 and TRBJ1-1, is DTGVSQNPRHKITKRGQNVTFRCDPISEHNRLYWYRQTLGQGPEFLTYFQNEAQLEKSRLLSDRFSAERPKGSFSTLEIQRTEQGDSAMYLCASSLAGRLNTEAFFGQGTRLTVV.

CDR3 sequence reads: CSAGQGLNQPQHF. CDR3 coding DNA: TGCAGTGCTGGACAGGGACTCAATCAGCCCCAGCATTTT. The chain employs TRBV20-1 and TRBJ1-5; 8 bases are shared with TRBD1. Germline loops: CDR1 DFQATT, CDR2 SNEGSKA (reference sequence). V shed 5 bases and J 3 bases; nucleotides not matched to a gene: 3. The CDR3 has 13 residues.

The chain combines TRBV18 with TRBJ1-1; D is uncertain. Trimming left V 3 bases short and J 4 bases short, with 12 bases between. The CDR3 spans 14 residues. Germline loops: CDR1 KGHSH, CDR2 LQKENI. The CDR3 DNA reads as TGTGCCAGCTCACCCCTTGAAAAAGGCACTGAAGCTTTCTTT. It encodes CASSPLEKGTEAFF.

J is TRBJ1-2 and V is TRBV12-3 or TRBV12-4; 7 bases agree with TRBD1. The CDR3 extends over 14 amino acids. Unmatched junction bases numbered 7, after V lost 3 bases and J lost 6 bases. CDR3 nucleotides: TGTGCCAGCAGTTTCGCGACAGGGACCAATGGCTACACCTTC. This codes for CASSFATGTNGYTF.

The rearrangement uses TRBV28 and TRBJ2-5, with D uncertain. The V end lost 2 bases, the J end lost 7 bases, and 8 bases lay between the germline ends. The CDR3 runs 12 residues. Per the germline V gene, CDR1 is MDHEN and CDR2 is SYDVKM. CDR3 nucleotides: TGTGCCAGCAGTTTAGGAACGGGGACCCAGTACTTC. This encodes CASSLGTGTQYF. Looking up the rest from reference TRBV28 and TRBJ2-5 gives the full variable domain: DVKVTQSSRYLVKRTGEKVFLECVQDMDHENMFWYRQDPGLGLRLIYFSYDVKMKEKGDIPEGYSVSREKKERFSLILESASTNQTSMYLCASSLGTGTQYFGPGTRLLVL.

This clonotype is a singleton in its sample. The V and J genes are TRBV27 and TRBJ1-5, with D uncertain. Germline lookup yields CDR1 MNHEY and CDR2 SMNVEV (reference sequence). The V end lost 5 bases, the J end lost 4 bases, and 15 bases lay between the germline ends. CDR3 length: 15 amino acids. The CDR3 DNA is TGTGCCAGCAGTCGGGAAGTGGGATGGAATCAGCCCCAGCATTTT. This gives the protein CASSREVGWNQPQHF.

This chain connects TRBV12-3 or TRBV12-4 to TRBJ1-4, with 11 positions matching TRBD1. The CDR3 runs to 14 residues. The trim removed 4 bases at V and 8 bases at J, leaving 3 bases unmatched. CDR3 bases: TGTGCCAGCAGTTGGACAGGGGGCAGCGAAAAACTGTTTTTT. This sequence encodes CASSWTGGSEKLFF.

This chain uses TRBV28 with TRBJ2-2; no clear D. The CDR3 consists of 13 residues. V was trimmed by 4 bases and J by 3 bases, leaving 6 bases between them. Germline V lookup: CDR1 MDHEN, CDR2 SYDVKM. CDR3 bases: TGTGCCAGCAGTTCGTCTTACACCGGGGAGCTGTTTTTT. Translating gives CASSSSYTGELFF.

The chain is built from TRBV7-2 and TRBJ2-5, with D unresolved. This CDR3 has 12 residues. V dropped 4 bases and J dropped 1 base, with 4 bases sitting between them. CDR1 is SGHTA and CDR2 is FQGNSA in the germline V gene. The CDR3 DNA reads as TGTGCCAGCAGCTACTTCCAAGAGACCCAGTACTTC. Translation gives CASSYFQETQYF.

V usage is TRBV10-3 and J usage is TRBJ2-5; the match to TRBD1 covers 7 bases. CDR1 is ENHRY and CDR2 is SYGVKD in the germline V gene. Trimming at V came to 2 bases and at J to 4 bases, leaving 10 bases not matched to a gene. The CDR3 sequence is 16 residues long. This chain's CDR3 is CAISEAGTTGAETQYF. CDR3 DNA sequence: TGTGCCATCAGTGAGGCCGGCACAACAGGGGCAGAGACCCAGTACTTC.

This chain connects TRBV5-1 to TRBJ1-6; the D gene is possibly TRBD1 (6 bases). CDR3 length: 13 amino acids. CDR1 and CDR2 (germline): SGHRS, YFSETQ. V lost 5 bases, J lost 9 bases, and 12 bases lay in between. CDR3 bases: TGCGCCAGCAGGAACAGGGTGGGTTCACCCCTCCACTTT. It yields the protein CASRNRVGSPLHF. Full variable domain (missing parts from reference TRBV5-1 and TRBJ1-6): KAGVTQTPRYLIKTRGQQVTLSCSPISGHRSVSWYQQTPGQGLQFLFEYFSETQRNKGNFPGRFSGRQFSNSRSEMNVSTLELGDSALYLCASRNRVGSPLHFGNGTRLTVT.

This sequence joins TRBV6-5 and TRBJ2-5; D unclear. Germline assignment: CDR1 MNHEY and CDR2 SVGAGI. The V gene lost 0 bases and the J gene lost 6 bases, with 8 bases spanning the gap. CDR3 size: 13 residues. The CDR3: CASSYSFGQTQYF. CDR3 DNA: TGTGCCAGCAGTTACTCGTTCGGTCAGACCCAGTACTTC.

V usage is TRBV28 and J usage is TRBJ2-1; 7 bases agree with TRBD2. CDR3 length: 16 residues. Germline V gene data show CDR1 as MDHEN and CDR2 as SYDVKM. V lost 6 bases to trimming and J lost 6 bases; unmatched junction nucleotides: 14. The CDR3 sequence is CASRGGGLASGNEQFF. The CDR3 bases are TGTGCCAGCAGGGGCGGGGGTTTAGCCTCTGGCAATGAGCAGTTCTTC.